The clone carrying this T cell receptor beta chain was seen just once. Its antigen is not known. Deletions cut 4 bases from V and 3 bases from J, with 13 bases between. Germline CDR1 SGHDN, CDR2 FVKESK. The CDR3 has 15 residues. Data came from immunoSEQ multiplex PCR; TCRdb stores just in-frame clones and leaves some out. The sample lists fewer than 90,000 clones; 70% to 90% were seen once. This record belongs to a study of T cell responses to AZD1222 COVID-19 vaccine. General study results and limits: Nearly half of spike-specific TCRs reportedly target variant regions that are unmutated in the B.1.351 and B.1.1.7 variants.

The gene calls are TRBV14 and TRBJ2-1; D not certain. Sequenced material: peripheral blood, taken on day 0 of AZD1222 vaccination. This clonotype originated in an adult in good health. CDR3: CASSPQGPNYNEQFF. CDR3 DNA: TGTGCCAGCAGCCCACAAGGACCCAACTACAATGAGCAGTTCTTC. The entire variable domain, with the rest obtained from reference TRBV14 and TRBJ2-1, is as follows: EAGVTQFPSHSVIEKGQTVTLRCDPISGHDNLYWYRRVMGKEIKFLLHFVKESKQDESGMPNNRFLAERTGGTYSTLKVQPAELEDSGVYFCASSPQGPNYNEQFFGPGTRLTVL.